The entry below describes one T cell receptor beta chain. Its specificity is not known. The source of the sample is a study of cytomegalovirus exposure and HLA in healthy donors. Points from the study as a whole: Follow-up analysis found HLA locus-dependent TCR association rates, highest for DRB1 and lowest for HLA-C. Most CMV-associated TCR beta chains were later found to appear HLA-restricted.

As for the donors, each was a healthy bone marrow donor. V lost 1 base to trimming and J lost 7 bases; unmatched junction nucleotides: 8. CDR1 is LGHNA and CDR2 is YSLEER in the germline V gene. CDR3 length equals 17 residues. The PCR used 60 Vbeta and 13 Jbeta primers. This table comes from immunoSEQ multiplex PCR, and its TCRdb copy is limited to in-frame clones, with some not included. This sample yields around 150,000 clones, of which about three quarters are seen a single time; 2% to 3% belongs to the top ten. The clonotype originates from a woman between 40 and 50 years old in good health and CMV-seropositive. The V gene is TRBV4-3, the J gene TRBJ1-6; 9 nucleotides align to TRBD1. The sequencing sample was made of PBMCs. The CDR3 reads CASSQGNPGQGNSPLHF. CDR3 DNA sequence: TGCGCCAGCAGCCAAGGCAACCCGGGACAGGGCAATTCACCCCTCCACTTT.